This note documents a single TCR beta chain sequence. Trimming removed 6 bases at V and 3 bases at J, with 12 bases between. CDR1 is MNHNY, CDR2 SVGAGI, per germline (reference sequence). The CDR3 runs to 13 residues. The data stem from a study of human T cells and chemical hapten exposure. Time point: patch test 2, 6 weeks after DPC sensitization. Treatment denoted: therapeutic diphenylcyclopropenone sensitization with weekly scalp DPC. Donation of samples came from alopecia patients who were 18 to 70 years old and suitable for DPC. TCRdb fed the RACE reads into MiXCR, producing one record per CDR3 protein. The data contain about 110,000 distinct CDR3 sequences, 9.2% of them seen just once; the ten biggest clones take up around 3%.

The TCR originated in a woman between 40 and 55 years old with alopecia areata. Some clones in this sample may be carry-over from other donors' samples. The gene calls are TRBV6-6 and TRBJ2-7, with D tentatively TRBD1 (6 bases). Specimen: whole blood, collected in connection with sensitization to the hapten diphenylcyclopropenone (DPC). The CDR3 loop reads CASSPTGSYEQYF. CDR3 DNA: TGTGCCAGCAGCCCGACAGGCAGCTACGAGCAGTACTTC.